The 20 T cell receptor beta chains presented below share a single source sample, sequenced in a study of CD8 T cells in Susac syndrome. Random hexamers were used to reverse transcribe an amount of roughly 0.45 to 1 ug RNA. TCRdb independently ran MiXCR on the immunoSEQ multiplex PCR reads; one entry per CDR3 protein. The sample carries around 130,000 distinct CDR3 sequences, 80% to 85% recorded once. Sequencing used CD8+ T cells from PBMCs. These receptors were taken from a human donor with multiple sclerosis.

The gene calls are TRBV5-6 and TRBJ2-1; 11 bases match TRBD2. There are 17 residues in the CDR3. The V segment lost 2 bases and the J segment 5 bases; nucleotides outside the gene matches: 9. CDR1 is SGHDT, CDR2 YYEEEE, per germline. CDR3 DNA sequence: TGTGCCAGCAGCTTCGGGACTAGCGGACTACTACACAATGAGCAGTTCTTC. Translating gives CASSFGTSGLLHNEQFF.

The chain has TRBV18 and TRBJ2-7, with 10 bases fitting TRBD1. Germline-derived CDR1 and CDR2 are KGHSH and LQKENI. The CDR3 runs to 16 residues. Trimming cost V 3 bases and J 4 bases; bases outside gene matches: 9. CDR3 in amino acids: CASSPETGGVVYEQYV. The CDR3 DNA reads TGTGCCAGCTCACCTGAGACAGGGGGCGTCGTGTACGAGCAGTACGTC.

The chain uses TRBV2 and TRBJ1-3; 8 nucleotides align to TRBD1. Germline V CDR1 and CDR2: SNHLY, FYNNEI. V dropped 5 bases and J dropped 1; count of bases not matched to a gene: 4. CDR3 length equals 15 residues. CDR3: CASSRDRRSGNTIYF. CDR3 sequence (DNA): TGTGCCAGCAGTCGGGACAGGAGATCTGGAAACACCATATATTTT.

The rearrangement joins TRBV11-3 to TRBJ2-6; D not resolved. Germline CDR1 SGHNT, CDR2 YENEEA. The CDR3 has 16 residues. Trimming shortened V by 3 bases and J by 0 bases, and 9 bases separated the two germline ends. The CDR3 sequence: CASSFPPSSGANVLTF. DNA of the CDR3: TGTGCCAGCAGCTTCCCCCCCAGCTCTGGGGCCAACGTCCTGACTTTC.

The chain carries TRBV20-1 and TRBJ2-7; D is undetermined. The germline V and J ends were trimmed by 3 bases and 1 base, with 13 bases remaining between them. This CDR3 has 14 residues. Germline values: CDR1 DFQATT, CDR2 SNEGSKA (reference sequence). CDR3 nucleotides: TGCAGTGCTAGCGCGAAGGGATTATCCTACGAGCAGTACTTC. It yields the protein CSASAKGLSYEQYF.

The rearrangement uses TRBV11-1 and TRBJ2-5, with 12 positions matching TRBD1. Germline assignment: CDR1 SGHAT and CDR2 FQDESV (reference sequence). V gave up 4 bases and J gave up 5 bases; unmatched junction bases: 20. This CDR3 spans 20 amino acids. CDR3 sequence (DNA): TGTGCCAGCAGCTCCAGAGACCCCGGGACAGGGGGCCAAGGGTGGGAGACCCAGTACTTC. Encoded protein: CASSSRDPGTGGQGWETQYF.

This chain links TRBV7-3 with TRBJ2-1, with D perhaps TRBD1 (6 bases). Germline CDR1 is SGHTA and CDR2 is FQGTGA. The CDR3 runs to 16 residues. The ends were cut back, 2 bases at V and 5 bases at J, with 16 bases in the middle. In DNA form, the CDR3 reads TGTGCCAGCAGCTTAGACCACAGGGCCCTCGACAATGAGCAGTTCTTC. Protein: CASSLDHRALDNEQFF. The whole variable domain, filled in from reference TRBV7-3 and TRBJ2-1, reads GAGVSQTPSNKVTEKGKYVELRCDPISGHTALYWYRQSLGQGPEFLIYFQGTGAADDSGLPNDRFFAVRPEGSVSTLKIQRTERGDSAVYLCASSLDHRALDNEQFFGPGTRLTVL.

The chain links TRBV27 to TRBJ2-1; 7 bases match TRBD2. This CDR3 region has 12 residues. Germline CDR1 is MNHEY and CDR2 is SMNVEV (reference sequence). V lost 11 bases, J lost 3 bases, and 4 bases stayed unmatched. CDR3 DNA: TGTGCCGCGGGGGACCTCTACAATGAGCAGTTCTTC. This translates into CAAGDLYNEQFF.

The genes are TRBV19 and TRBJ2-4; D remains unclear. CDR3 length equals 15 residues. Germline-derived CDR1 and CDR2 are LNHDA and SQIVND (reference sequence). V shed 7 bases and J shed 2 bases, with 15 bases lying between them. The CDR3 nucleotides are TGTGCCAGTAACGAAGGGCTGAGGTCCAAAAACATTCAGTACTTC. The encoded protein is CASNEGLRSKNIQYF.

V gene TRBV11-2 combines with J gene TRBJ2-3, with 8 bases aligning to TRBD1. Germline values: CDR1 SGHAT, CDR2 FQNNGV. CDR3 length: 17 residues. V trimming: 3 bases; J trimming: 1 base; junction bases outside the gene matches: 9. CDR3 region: CASSLEPGGVGTDTQYF. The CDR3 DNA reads TGTGCCAGCAGCTTGGAGCCAGGGGGCGTGGGCACAGATACGCAGTATTTT.

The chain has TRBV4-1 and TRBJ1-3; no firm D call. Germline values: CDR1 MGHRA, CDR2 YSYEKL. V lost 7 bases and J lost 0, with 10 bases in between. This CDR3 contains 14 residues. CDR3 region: CASKRFVSGNTIYF. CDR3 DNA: TGCGCCAGCAAGAGGTTTGTCTCTGGAAACACCATATATTTT.

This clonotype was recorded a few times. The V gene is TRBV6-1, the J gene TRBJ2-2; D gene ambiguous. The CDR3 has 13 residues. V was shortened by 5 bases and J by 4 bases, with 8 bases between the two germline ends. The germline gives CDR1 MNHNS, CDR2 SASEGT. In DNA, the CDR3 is TGTGCCAGCAGTCCGAGTATCACCGGGGAGCTGTTTTTT. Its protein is CASSPSITGELFF.

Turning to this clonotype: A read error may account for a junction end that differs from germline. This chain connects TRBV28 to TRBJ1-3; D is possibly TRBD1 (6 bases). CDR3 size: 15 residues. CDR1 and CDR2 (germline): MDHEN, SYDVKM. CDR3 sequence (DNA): TGTGCCGGCAGTCACAGGGCTTTCTCTGGAAACACCATATATTTT. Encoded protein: CAGSHRAFSGNTIYF. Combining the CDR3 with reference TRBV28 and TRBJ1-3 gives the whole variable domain DVKVTQSSRYLVKRTGEKVFLECVQDMDHENMFWYRQDPGLGLRLIYFSYDVKMKEKGDIPEGYSVSREKKERFSLILESASTNQTSMYLCAGSHRAFSGNTIYFGEGSWLTVV.

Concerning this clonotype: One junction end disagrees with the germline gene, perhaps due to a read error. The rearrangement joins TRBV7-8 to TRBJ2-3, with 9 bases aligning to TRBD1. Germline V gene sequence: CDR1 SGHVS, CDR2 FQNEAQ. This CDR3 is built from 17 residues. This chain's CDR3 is CASSSGGTGSPTGTQYF. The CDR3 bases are TGTGCCAGCAGCTCCGGGGGGACAGGGTCCCCCACAGGTACGCAGTATTTT.

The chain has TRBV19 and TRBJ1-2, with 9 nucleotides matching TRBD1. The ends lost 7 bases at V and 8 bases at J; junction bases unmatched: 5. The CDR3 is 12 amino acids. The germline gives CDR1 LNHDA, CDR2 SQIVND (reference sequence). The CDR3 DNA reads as TGTGCCAGTACACAGGGGGCGCACGGCTACACCTTC. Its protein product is CASTQGAHGYTF.

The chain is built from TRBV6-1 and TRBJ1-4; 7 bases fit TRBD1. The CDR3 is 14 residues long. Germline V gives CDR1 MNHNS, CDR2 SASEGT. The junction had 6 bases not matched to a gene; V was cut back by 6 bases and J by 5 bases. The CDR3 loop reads CASSHRGTNEKLFF. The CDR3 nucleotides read TGTGCCAGCAGCCACAGGGGTACGAATGAAAAACTGTTTTTT.

DNA of the CDR3: TGTGCCAGCAGTGAAGCAGGGGGCGGAAATTCACCCCTCCACTTT. Its translation is CASSEAGGGNSPLHF. The chain links TRBV6-1 to TRBJ1-6; 7 bases match TRBD1. CDR3 length equals 15 residues. Germline CDR1 reads MNHNS; CDR2 reads SASEGT. Trimming cost V 0 bases and J 7 bases; bases outside gene matches: 3.

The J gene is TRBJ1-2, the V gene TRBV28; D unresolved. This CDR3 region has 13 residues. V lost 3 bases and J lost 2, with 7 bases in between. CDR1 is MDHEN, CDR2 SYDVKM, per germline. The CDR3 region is CASSFSKNYGYTF. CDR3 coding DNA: TGTGCCAGCAGTTTTAGTAAGAACTATGGCTACACCTTC.

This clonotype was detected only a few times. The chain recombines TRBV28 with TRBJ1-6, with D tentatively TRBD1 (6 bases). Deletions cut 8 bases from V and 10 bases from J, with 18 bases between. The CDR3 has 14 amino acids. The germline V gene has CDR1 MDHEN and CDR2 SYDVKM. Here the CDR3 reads CASGGRGFWSPLHF. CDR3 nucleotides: TGTGCCAGCGGGGGGAGGGGGTTTTGGTCACCCCTCCACTTT. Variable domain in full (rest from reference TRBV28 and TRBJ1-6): DVKVTQSSRYLVKRTGEKVFLECVQDMDHENMFWYRQDPGLGLRLIYFSYDVKMKEKGDIPEGYSVSREKKERFSLILESASTNQTSMYLCASGGRGFWSPLHFGNGTRLTVT.

DNA for the CDR3: TGCAGCGTTGGGGGACAGGCAGGTTTCTTT. It is translated as CSVGGQAGFF. This sequence joins TRBV29-1 and TRBJ1-1, with 8 bases identical to TRBD1. From germline, CDR1 is SQVTM and CDR2 ANQGSEA. CDR3 size: 10 residues. V lost 4 bases, J lost 13 bases, and 5 bases stayed unmatched.